This T cell receptor beta chain was profiled in a study of T cell responses to AZD1222 COVID-19 vaccine. Study results and limitations: The donor group comprised mostly white British people and more females; the analysis possibly underestimated clonal diversity. Receipt of two AZD1222 doses was followed by a rise in Spike-specific TCR breadth and depth. CD4 TCRs covered the whole spike, strongest at regions 160-218 and 743-854.

A note on this clone: Its matching antigen is unknown.

Pooled together were second doses at about 4 or about 12 weeks. Germline V CDR1 and CDR2: MDHEN, SYDVKM. The V gene lost 4 bases and the J gene lost 8 bases, with 17 bases spanning the gap. This CDR3 has 14 residues. Here immunoSEQ multiplex PCR was the method, and the copy in TCRdb shows in-frame clones only, minus some. The sample gives 100,000 to 150,000 clones, approximately 92% of which show up once; 0.9% to 1.4% is in the top ten. This specimen was peripheral blood, taken 28 days after the second AZD1222 dose. V is TRBV28 and J is TRBJ1-1; no clear D. The origin of this receptor is an adult who received the AZD1222 COVID-19 vaccine. The CDR3 DNA is TGTGCCAGCAGTTCCGTCTTAAAAGAGGGCGAAGCTTTCTTT. This gives the protein CASSSVLKEGEAFF.